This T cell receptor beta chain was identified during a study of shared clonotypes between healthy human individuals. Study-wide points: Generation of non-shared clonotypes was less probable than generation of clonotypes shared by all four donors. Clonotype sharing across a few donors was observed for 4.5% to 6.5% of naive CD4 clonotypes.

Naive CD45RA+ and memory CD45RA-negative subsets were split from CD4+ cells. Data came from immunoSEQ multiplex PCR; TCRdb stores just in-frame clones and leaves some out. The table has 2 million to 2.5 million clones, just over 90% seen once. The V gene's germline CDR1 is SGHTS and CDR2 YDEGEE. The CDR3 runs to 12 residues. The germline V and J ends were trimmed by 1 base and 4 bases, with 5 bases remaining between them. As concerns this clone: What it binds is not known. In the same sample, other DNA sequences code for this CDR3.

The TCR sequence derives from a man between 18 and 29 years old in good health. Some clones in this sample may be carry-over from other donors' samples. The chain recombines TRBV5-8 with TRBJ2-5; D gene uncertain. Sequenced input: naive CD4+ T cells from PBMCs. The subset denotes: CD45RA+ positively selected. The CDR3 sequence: CASSLNRETQYF. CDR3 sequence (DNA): TGTGCCAGCAGCTTGAATAGAGAGACCCAGTACTTC.